The TCR beta chain described here comes from a study of T cells in Graves' hyperthyroidism and ophthalmopathy. The overall study: Peripheral blood was acquired at first diagnosis, ahead of any therapy whatsoever. Overall study results and limits: Patients with ophthalmopathy were separated from those with stable hyperthyroidism by a 13 V-J model. Ophthalmopathy, as predicted by the model, came a median about six months after the prediction.

The investigators amplified TCR beta CDR3 regions from RNA transcripts. Using the HTBI primer set, a first-round RT-PCR was run on the TCR CDR3. MiXCR was run by TCRdb on the multiplex PCR reads, yielding one entry per CDR3 protein. Of 750,000 to 950,000 distinct CDR3 sequences listed, about two fifths are singletons. Patients were excluded for uncontrolled infection, other autoimmune disease, pregnancy or lactation. In regard to this clonotype: Its target is unknown.

The germline gives CDR1 SGHAT, CDR2 FQNNGV. V lost 5 bases to trimming and J lost 1 base, with 17 bases between them. This CDR3 has 17 amino acids. This TCR was recovered from a man aged 18 to 29 with Graves' hyperthyroidism. Sample: blood. This rearrangement joins TRBV11-2 to TRBJ2-2; D possibly corresponds to TRBD2 (6 bases). CDR3: CASSPNPDSGNTGELFF. The CDR3 nucleotides are TGTGCCAGCAGCCCAAATCCTGATAGCGGGAACACCGGGGAGCTGTTTTTT.